The 8 T cell receptor beta chains given below trace back to one sample, sequenced in a study of blood T cell repertoires in COVID-19. Sequencing used immunoSEQ multiplex PCR; TCRdb keeps in-frame clones, though not all of them. The sample has a few hundred thousand clones, roughly 91% seen once; the top ten hold 1.5% to 2%. The sequenced sample consisted of PBMCs or T cells enriched from blood (not recorded which). The receptors were sampled from a woman in her thirties who had recovered from COVID-19.

V and J are TRBV2 and TRBJ2-5, with 11 bases fitting TRBD2. The CDR3 has 15 amino acids. The germline V gene has CDR1 SNHLY and CDR2 FYNNEI. J gave up 3 bases and V 7 bases, and 7 bases lay outside the gene matches. DNA for the CDR3: TGTGCCAGCAAGAGACTAGCGGGGCGGAAAGAGACCCAGTACTTC. Translated: CASKRLAGRKETQYF.

The V gene is TRBV5-5, the J gene TRBJ1-1; D remains ambiguous. Between the trimmed V and J ends, which lost 0 bases and 8 bases, there was a span of 8 bases. This CDR3 region has 12 residues. Germline CDR1 reads SGHKS; CDR2 reads YYEKEE (reference sequence). This CDR3 is CASSLVGREAFF. In DNA, the CDR3 is TGTGCCAGCAGCTTGGTTGGCAGGGAAGCTTTCTTT.

The chain has TRBV4-3 and TRBJ1-4; D unclear. Germline V gene lookup returns CDR1 LGHNA and CDR2 YSLEER. CDR3 length: 16 residues. The V and J ends lost 6 bases and 0 bases respectively, with 14 bases between them. The CDR3 DNA sequence: TGCGCCAGCAGTCAACGAGGTACTGCAACTAATGAAAAACTGTTTTTT. Its translation: CASSQRGTATNEKLFF.

The J gene is TRBJ1-2, the V gene TRBV11-2; the match to TRBD1 covers 7 bases. Trimming removed 2 bases from V and 6 bases from J; junction bases left unmatched: 18. The germline CDR1 and CDR2 sequences are SGHAT and FQNNGV. The CDR3 is made up of 18 amino acids. The CDR3 region has the DNA TGTGCCAGCAGCTTAAACCCCCCCACGATGACAGGGATACATGGCTACACCTTC. Encoded protein: CASSLNPPTMTGIHGYTF.

The V gene is TRBV5-4, the J gene TRBJ2-5, with a weak D call TRBD2 (6 bases). Germline V CDR1 and CDR2: SGHNT, YYREEE (reference sequence). The V and J ends lost 2 bases and 4 bases respectively, with 12 bases between them. CDR3 length equals 14 residues. CDR3 amino acids: CASSLPTRLETQYF. CDR3 in DNA: TGTGCCAGCAGCTTACCGACTAGGCTAGAGACCCAGTACTTC.

The CDR3 here is CATREEGGGKLFF. DNA of the CDR3: TGTGCCACCAGGGAGGAGGGCGGGGGGAAACTGTTTTTT. V gene TRBV27 combines with J gene TRBJ1-4; tentatively, D is TRBD1 (5 bases). Germline CDR1 MNHEY, CDR2 SMNVEV (reference sequence). V was trimmed by 10 bases and J by 11 bases, leaving 20 bases between them. This CDR3 region has 13 residues.

The chain uses TRBV18 and TRBJ2-5, with unresolved D. The CDR3 is 14 residues long. Germline V gene lookup returns CDR1 KGHSH and CDR2 LQKENI. Trimming removed 2 bases at V and 3 bases at J, with 10 bases between. The CDR3 DNA sequence: TGTGCCAGCTCACCATTCCCCAGGAAAGAGACCCAGTACTTC. It translates to CASSPFPRKETQYF.

This chain joins TRBV29-1 and TRBJ2-2; D perhaps matches TRBD1 (5 bases). V lost 2 bases and J 4 bases, leaving 11 bases between the germline ends. CDR1 is SQVTM, CDR2 ANQGSEA, per germline. This CDR3 spans 14 amino acids. Here the CDR3 DNA reads TGCAGCGTTGAATTAGTCAGGGTCACCGGGGAGCTGTTTTTT. Protein product: CSVELVRVTGELFF.